The rows below give T cell receptor beta chains drawn from one sample of a study of early T cells in non-severe SARS-CoV-2 infection. TCRdb re-derived calls from the 5' RACE reads in MiXCR, one entry per CDR3 protein. The sample yields more than 55,000 distinct CDR3 sequences, less than 15% seen once. Here the sequenced sample was whole blood, taken at baseline. The receptor source for this set is an adult who was a healthcare worker with PCR-confirmed SARS-CoV-2 infection or an uninfected control (not recorded which). Each CDR3 is given with its conserved first and last residue. The D gene is left open where the match is weak. The size field is filled for only some rows; it gives once, few, many or a size class.

clone size | J gene | V gene | D gene | CDR3 DNA | CDR3 protein
NA | TRBJ1-1 | TRBV6-6 | NA | TGTGCCAGCAGTTCCACCAGACCGGGACAATGGTACGCTTTCTTT | CASSSTRPGQWYAFF
few | TRBJ2-7 | TRBV19 | TRBD2 | TGTGCCAGTAGTCTTAGCGGGGCGGGAGAGCAGTACTTC | CASSLSGAGEQYF
NA | TRBJ2-1 | TRBV29-1 | TRBD2 | TGCAGCGTACTTTCGGGAGGATACAATGAGCAGTTCTTC | CSVLSGGYNEQFF
few | TRBJ1-2 | TRBV28 | NA | TGTGCCAGCAGTTTCTCGGACAGAAACTATGGCTACACCTTC | CASSFSDRNYGYTF
NA | TRBJ2-5 | TRBV5-1 | NA | TGCGCCAGCAGCTTCCAGGGCCAGCCCCAAGAGACCCAGTACTTC | CASSFQGQPQETQYF
NA | TRBJ1-2 | TRBV24-1 | TRBD1 | TGTGCCACCAGTGATAGGGACAGGGGATCTTATGGCTACACCTTC | CATSDRDRGSYGYTF
NA | TRBJ1-4 | TRBV5-5 | TRBD1 | TGTGCCAGCAGCTTGGGGACAGGGGATAATGAAAAACTGTTTTTT | CASSLGTGDNEKLFF
NA | TRBJ1-1 | TRBV9 | NA | TGTGCCAGCAGCGTCTTCCCCCAACTCGATAGTACGACAGCGAATCCTGAAGCTTTCTTT | CASSVFPQLDSTTANPEAFF
few | TRBJ2-1 | TRBV6-2/TRBV6-3 | NA | TGTGCCAGCTTGGGGGGGCGGAATGAGCAGTTCTTC | CASLGGRNEQFF
many | TRBJ1-1 | TRBV4-2 | NA | TGTGCCAGCAGCCAAGATTTGGGCGTTCCTCTGAACACTGAAGCTTTCTTT | CASSQDLGVPLNTEAFF
few | TRBJ2-7 | TRBV7-9 | NA | TGTGCCAGCAGCTTACAGGCTAACTCCTACGAGCAGTACTTC | CASSLQANSYEQYF
NA | TRBJ2-3 | TRBV2 | TRBD2 | TGTGCCACCTTACCGACTAGCGGGGGCACAGATACGCAGTATTTT | CATLPTSGGTDTQYF
NA | TRBJ1-1 | TRBV7-9 | NA | TGTGCCAGCAGCTCCCATGGTAACACTGAAGCTTTCTTT | CASSSHGNTEAFF
NA | TRBJ1-5 | TRBV7-2 | NA | TGTGCCAGCAGCTTAGATGGGGAGTGGGGCCTTAGCAATCAGCCCCAGCATTTT | CASSLDGEWGLSNQPQHF
NA | TRBJ2-1 | TRBV7-9 | TRBD2 | TGTGCCAGCAGCCGGAGCGGGGGGGCTTACAATGAGCAGTTCTTC | CASSRSGGAYNEQFF
many | TRBJ2-3 | TRBV9 | NA | TGTGCCAGCAGCCGCGGGCGGAGGCAAGATACGCAGTATTTT | CASSRGRRQDTQYF
few | TRBJ2-2 | TRBV29-1 | NA | TGCAGCGTTGTGGGCAGCACCGGGGAGCTGTTTTTT | CSVVGSTGELFF
few | TRBJ2-2 | TRBV7-2 | TRBD2 | TGTGCCAGCAGCCTAGAGGGGACTAGCGGGGGTGAGCTGTTTTTT | CASSLEGTSGGELFF
few | TRBJ2-7 | TRBV2 | NA | TGTGCCAGCAGAACCGGGCCGACTAACAAGCAGTACTTC | CASRTGPTNKQYF
NA | TRBJ2-3 | TRBV20-1 | TRBD2 | TGCAGTGCAGCCGGGACTAGCGATTCAGATACGCAGTATTTT | CSAAGTSDSDTQYF
NA | TRBJ2-5 | TRBV7-7 | TRBD2 | TGTGCTAGCAGCTTAACTCCGGGACTAGCAGAGACCCAGTACTTC | CASSLTPGLAETQYF
few | TRBJ2-2 | TRBV6-5 | TRBD1 | TGTGCCAGCAAACAGGGGGCGGGCGGGGAGCTGTTTTTT | CASKQGAGGELFF